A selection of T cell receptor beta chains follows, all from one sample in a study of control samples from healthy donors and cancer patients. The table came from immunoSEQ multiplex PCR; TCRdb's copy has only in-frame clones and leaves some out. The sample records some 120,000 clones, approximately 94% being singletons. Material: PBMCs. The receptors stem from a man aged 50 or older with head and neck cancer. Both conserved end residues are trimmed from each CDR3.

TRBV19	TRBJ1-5	ASTRTGFAQPQH
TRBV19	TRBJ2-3	ASTRTSSTDTQY
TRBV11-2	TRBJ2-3	ASRPASGGGKMRGDTQY
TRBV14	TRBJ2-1	ASSQPAAGHYNEQF
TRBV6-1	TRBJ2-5	ASSEVQETQY
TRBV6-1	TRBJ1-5	ASSELGGYNQPQH
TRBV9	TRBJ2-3	ASSVVSDTQY
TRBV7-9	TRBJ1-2	ASSLRRDRDNYGYT
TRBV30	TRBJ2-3	AWSAAGASHDTQY
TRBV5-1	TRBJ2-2	ASKSGGLNTGELF
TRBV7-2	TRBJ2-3	ASSLMASGGDTQY
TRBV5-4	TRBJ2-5	ASSLPSGGQETQY
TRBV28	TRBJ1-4	ASSPTTGDLPLTNEKLF
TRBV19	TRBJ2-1	ASTLRDEQF
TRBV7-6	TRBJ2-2	ASNPTSFANTGELF
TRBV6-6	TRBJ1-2	ASSLGRSPSNYGYT
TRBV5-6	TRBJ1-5	ASSVRVRSNQPQH
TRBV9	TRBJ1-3	ASSVEDPTRTGR
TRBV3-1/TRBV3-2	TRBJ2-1	ASSQGTGGGYNEQF
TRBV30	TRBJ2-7	AWGYKEQY
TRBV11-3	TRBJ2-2	ASSFGRELF
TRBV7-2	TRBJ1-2	ASSLFSSEGYT
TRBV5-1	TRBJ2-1	ASSSGRALQF
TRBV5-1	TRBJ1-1	ASSDYGRSYTEAF
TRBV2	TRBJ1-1	ASIQGREAF
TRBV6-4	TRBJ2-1	ASSDSERGAYNEQF
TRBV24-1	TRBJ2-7	ATSDTSHQRGSGEQY
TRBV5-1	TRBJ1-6	ASRGTLNNNSPLH
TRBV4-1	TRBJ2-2	ASSQAEGVTGELF
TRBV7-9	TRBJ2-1	ASSARGGHGEQF
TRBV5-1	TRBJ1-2	ASSSSTGSYGYT
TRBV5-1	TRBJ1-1	ASSPGQGLVAF
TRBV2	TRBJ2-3	ASRVSTWTQY
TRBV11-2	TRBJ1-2	ASSSSKIPGAGDGYT
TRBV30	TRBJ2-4	AWSRLRDSIAKNIQY
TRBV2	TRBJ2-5	ASSDSHPGSGVETQY
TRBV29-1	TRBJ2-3	SVEDASDTQY
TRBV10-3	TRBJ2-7	AINRDGGDYEQY
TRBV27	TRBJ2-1	ASSFQTINNEQF
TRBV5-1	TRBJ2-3	AVRAGTTDTQY
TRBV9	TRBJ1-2	ASSPSGAGGYGYT
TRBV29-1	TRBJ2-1	SVVRGQGINEQF
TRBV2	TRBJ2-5	ASMERQEETQY
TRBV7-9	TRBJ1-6	ASSLGGGGTKSPLH
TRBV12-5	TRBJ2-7	ASGLRGGGSYEQY
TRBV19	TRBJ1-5	ASSAQLNQPQH
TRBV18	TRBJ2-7	ASSPNGGSSYEQY
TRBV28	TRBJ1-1	ASSDSVRTEAF
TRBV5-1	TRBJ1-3	ASSRGTGRPSGNTIY
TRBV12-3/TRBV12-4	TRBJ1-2	ASSPTGAGYT
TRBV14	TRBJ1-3	ASSRQSGNTIY
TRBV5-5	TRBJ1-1	ASSLGLTVGTEAF
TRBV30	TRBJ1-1	AGDRLNTEAF
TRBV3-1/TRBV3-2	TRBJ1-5	ASSQDFGPQH